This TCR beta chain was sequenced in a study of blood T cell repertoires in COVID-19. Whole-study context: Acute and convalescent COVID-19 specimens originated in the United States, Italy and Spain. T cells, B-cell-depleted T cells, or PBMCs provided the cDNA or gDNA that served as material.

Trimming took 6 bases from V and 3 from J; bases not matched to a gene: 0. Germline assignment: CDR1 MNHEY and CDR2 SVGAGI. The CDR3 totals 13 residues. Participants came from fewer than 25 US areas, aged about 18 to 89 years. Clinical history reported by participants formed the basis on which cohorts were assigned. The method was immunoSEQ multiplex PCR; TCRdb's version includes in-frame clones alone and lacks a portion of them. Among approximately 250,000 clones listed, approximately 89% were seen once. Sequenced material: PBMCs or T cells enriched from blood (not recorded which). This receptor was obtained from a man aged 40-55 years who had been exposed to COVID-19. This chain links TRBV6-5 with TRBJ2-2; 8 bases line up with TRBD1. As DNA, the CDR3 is TGTGCCAGCAGGGACAGGGACACCGGGGAGCTGTTTTTT. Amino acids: CASRDRDTGELFF.